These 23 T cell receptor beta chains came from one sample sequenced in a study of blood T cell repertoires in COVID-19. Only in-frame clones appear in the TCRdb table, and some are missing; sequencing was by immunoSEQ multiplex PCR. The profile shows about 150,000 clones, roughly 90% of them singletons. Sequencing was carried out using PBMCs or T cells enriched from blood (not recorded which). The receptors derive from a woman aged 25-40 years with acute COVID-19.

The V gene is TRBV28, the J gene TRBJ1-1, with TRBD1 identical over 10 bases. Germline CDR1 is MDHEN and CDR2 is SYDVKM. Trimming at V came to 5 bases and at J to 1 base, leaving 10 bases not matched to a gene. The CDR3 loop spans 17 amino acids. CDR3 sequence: CASSPMTGGEGNTEAFF. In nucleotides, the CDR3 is TGTGCCAGCAGTCCAATGACAGGGGGCGAGGGGAACACTGAAGCTTTCTTT.

CDR3 sequence (DNA): TGTGCCAGCTCACCTAGACAGGCCGCTGACACTGAAGCTTTCTTT. As protein: CASSPRQAADTEAFF. The rearrangement uses TRBV18 and TRBJ1-1, with D perhaps TRBD1 (6 bases). V lost 3 bases, J lost 3 bases, and 14 bases lay in between. Germline CDR1 reads KGHSH; CDR2 reads LQKENI. The CDR3 has 15 residues.

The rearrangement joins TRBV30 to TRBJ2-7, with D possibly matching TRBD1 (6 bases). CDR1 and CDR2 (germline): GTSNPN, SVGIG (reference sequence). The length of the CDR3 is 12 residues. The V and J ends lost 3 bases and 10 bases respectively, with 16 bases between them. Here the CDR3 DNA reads TGTGCCTGGAGCCTCTCGGACAGCCATCAGTACTTC. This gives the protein CAWSLSDSHQYF.

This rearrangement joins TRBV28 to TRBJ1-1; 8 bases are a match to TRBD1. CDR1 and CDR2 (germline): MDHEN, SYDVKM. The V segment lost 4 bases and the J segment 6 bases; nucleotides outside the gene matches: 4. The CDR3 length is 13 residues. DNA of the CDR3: TGTGCCAGCAGTTACCAGGGGGCTCCTGAAGCTTTCTTT. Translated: CASSYQGAPEAFF. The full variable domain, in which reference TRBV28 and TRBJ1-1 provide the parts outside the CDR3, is DVKVTQSSRYLVKRTGEKVFLECVQDMDHENMFWYRQDPGLGLRLIYFSYDVKMKEKGDIPEGYSVSREKKERFSLILESASTNQTSMYLCASSYQGAPEAFFGQGTRLTVV.

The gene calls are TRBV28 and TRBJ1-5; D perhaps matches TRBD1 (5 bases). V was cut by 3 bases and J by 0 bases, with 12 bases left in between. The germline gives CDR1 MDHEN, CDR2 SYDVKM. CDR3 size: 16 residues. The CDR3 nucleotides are TGTGCCAGCAGTTTTTGGGGGGGTATTAGCAATCAGCCCCAGCATTTT. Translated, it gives CASSFWGGISNQPQHF.

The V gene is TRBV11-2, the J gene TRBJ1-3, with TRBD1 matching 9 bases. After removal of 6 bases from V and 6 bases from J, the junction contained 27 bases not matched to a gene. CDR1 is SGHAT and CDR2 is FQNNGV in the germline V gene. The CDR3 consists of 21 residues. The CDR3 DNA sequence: TGTGCCAGCAGTTTCACTTCGACGGGACTGAGAAGGACAGGGGACCTAAACACCATATATTTT. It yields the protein CASSFTSTGLRRTGDLNTIYF.

The CDR3 loop reads CASSLEGVGGPYEQYF. The CDR3 nucleotides read TGTGCCAGCAGCTTAGAGGGAGTCGGGGGGCCCTACGAGCAGTACTTC. The chain recombines TRBV13 with TRBJ2-7; TRBD2 is a possible D gene (7 bases). The V gene's germline CDR1 is PRHDT and CDR2 FYEKMQ (reference sequence). The CDR3 totals 16 residues. Trimming removed 1 base at V and 2 bases at J, with 15 bases between.

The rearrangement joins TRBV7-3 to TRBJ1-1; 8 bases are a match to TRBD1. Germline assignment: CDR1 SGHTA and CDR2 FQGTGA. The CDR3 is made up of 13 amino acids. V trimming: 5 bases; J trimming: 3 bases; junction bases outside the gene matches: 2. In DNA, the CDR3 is TGTGCCAGCAGCGTACAGGGGGACACTGAAGCTTTCTTT. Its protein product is CASSVQGDTEAFF. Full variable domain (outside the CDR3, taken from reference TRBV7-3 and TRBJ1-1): GAGVSQTPSNKVTEKGKYVELRCDPISGHTALYWYRQSLGQGPEFLIYFQGTGAADDSGLPNDRFFAVRPEGSVSTLKIQRTERGDSAVYLCASSVQGDTEAFFGQGTRLTVV.

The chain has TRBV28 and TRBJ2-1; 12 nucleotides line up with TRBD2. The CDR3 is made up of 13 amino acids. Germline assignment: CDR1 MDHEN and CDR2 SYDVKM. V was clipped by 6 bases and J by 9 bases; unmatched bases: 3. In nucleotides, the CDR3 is TGTGCCAGCAGACTACTAGCGGGAGGTGAGCAGTTCTTC. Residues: CASRLLAGGEQFF.

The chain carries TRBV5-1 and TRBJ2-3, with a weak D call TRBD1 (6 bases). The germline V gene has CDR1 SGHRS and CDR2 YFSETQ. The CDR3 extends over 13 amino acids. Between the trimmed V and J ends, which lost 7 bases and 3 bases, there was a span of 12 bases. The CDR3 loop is CASGPQGTDTQYF. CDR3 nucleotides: TGCGCCAGCGGCCCACAGGGAACAGATACGCAGTATTTT.

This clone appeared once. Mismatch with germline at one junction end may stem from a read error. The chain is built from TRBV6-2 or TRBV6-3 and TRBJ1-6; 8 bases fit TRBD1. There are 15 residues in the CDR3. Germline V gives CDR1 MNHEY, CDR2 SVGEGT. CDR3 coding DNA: TGTGCCAGCAGCTACTCCGGGACAGGTAATTCACCCCTCCACTTT. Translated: CASSYSGTGNSPLHF.

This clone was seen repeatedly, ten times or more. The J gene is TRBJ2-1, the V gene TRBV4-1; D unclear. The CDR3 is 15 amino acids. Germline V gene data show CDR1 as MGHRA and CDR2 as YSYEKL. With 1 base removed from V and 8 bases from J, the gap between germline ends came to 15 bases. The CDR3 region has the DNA TGCGCCAGCAGCCAAGTCTCGCCTAACGCGGATGAGCAGTTCTTC. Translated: CASSQVSPNADEQFF.

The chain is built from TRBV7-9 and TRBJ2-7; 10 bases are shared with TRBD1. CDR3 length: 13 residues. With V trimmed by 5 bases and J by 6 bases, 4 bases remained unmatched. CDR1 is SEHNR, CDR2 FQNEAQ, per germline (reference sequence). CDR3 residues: CASSQGQGREQYF. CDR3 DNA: TGTGCCAGCAGCCAGGGACAGGGGCGCGAGCAGTACTTC.

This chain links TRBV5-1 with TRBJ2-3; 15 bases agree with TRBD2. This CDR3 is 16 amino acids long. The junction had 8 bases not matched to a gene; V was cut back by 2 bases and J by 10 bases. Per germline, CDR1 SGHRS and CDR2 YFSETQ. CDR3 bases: TGCGCCAGCAGCTTCGAGGGACTAGCGGGAGGATCCTCGCAGTATTTT. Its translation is CASSFEGLAGGSSQYF.

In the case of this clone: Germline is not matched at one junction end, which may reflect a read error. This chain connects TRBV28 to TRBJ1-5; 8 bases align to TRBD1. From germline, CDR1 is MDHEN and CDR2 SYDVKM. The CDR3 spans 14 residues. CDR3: CANSRTGPNQPQHF. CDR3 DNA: TGTGCCAACAGTAGGACAGGGCCTAATCAGCCCCAGCATTTT.

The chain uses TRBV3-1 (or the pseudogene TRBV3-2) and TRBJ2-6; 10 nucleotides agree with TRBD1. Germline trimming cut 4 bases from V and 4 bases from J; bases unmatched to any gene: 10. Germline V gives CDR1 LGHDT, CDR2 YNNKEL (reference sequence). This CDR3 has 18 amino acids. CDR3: CASSPRTGGKLGANVLTF. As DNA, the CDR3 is TGTGCCAGCAGCCCCCGGACAGGGGGAAAGTTGGGGGCCAACGTCCTGACTTTC.

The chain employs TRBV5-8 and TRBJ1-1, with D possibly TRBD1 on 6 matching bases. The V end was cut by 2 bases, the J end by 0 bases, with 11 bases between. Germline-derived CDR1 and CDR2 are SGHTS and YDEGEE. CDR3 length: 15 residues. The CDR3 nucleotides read TGTGCCAGCAGCTTCGCAGGGGTTTTGAACACTGAAGCTTTCTTT. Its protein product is CASSFAGVLNTEAFF.

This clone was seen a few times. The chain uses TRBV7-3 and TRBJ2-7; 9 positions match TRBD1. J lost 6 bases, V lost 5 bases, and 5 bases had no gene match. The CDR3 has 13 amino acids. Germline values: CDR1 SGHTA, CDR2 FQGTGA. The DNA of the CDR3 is TGTGCCAGCAGCAGAGGGACAGGGAGCGAGCAGTACTTC. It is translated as CASSRGTGSEQYF.

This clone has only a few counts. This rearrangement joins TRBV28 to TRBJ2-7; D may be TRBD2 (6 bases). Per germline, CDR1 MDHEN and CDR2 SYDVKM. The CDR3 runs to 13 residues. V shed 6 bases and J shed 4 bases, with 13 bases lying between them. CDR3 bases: TGTGCCAGCAGCACACTAGCTGGGTACGAGCAGTACTTC. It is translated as CASSTLAGYEQYF.

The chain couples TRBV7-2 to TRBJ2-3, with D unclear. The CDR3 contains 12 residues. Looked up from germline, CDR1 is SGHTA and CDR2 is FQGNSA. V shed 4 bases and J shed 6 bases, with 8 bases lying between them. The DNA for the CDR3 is TGTGCCAGCAGCTCCGACGGGGATACGCAGTATTTT. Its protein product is CASSSDGDTQYF.

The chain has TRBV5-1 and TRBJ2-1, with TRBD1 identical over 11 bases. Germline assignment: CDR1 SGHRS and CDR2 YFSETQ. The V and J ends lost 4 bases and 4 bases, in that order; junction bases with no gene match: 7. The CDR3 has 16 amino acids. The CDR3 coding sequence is TGCGCCAGCAGCCCGGGGGACAGGGGGGAATACAATGAGCAGTTCTTC. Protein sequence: CASSPGDRGEYNEQFF.

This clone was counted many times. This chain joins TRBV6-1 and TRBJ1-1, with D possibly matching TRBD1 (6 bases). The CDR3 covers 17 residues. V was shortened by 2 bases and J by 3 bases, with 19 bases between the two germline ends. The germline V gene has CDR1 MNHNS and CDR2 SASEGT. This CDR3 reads CASSESAGGQGDTEAFF. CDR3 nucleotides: TGTGCCAGCAGTGAATCGGCCGGGGGGCAGGGAGACACTGAAGCTTTCTTT.

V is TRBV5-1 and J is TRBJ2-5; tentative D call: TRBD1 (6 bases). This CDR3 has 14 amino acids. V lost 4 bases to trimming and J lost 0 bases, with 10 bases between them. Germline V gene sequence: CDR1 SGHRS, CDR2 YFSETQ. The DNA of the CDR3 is TGCGCCAGCAGCCCGACAGGCTACCAAGAGACCCAGTACTTC. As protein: CASSPTGYQETQYF.